These 32 T cell receptor beta chains were all obtained from the same sample, sequenced in a study of identical twins. TCRdb redid the calling of the 5' RACE reads with MiXCR, one entry per CDR3 protein. The sample has approximately 630,000 distinct CDR3 sequences, 7.1% seen once. Separately, the same data were catalogued under a study of yellow fever vaccine responses in identical twins.

Sequencing was performed on PBMCs. Receptors originate from a woman under 30 in good health.

This clonotype was counted ten times or more. The CDR3 DNA reads TGTGCCAGCAGTTTTGGGAGGGGCAGCTACACCTTC. Amino acid sequence: CASSFGRGSYTF. The chain has TRBV12-3 or TRBV12-4 and TRBJ1-2; D is perhaps TRBD1 (5 bases). The CDR3 loop spans 12 amino acids. V dropped 3 bases and J dropped 9 bases, with 11 bases sitting between them.

The chain joins TRBV9 to TRBJ1-5; 8 bases are a match to TRBD1. The tail of the sequence fits TRBJ2-3 better, so the J call may be wrong. Germline V gene sequence: CDR1 SGDLS, CDR2 YYNGEE. The CDR3 sequence is 15 residues long. The CDR3 sequence is CASSVDGQGNQPQYF. The CDR3 nucleotides are TGTGCCAGCAGCGTAGATGGACAGGGCAATCAGCCCCAGTATTTT.

The rearrangement links TRBV4-1 to TRBJ1-4; TRBD1 might be the D (5 bases). Per the germline V gene, CDR1 is MGHRA and CDR2 is YSYEKL. The length of the CDR3 is 17 residues. V shed 0 bases and J shed 0 bases, with 11 bases lying between them. This CDR3 is CASSQDSGGATNEKLFF. The CDR3 DNA is TGCGCCAGCAGCCAAGATTCTGGGGGAGCAACTAATGAAAAACTGTTTTTT.

As DNA, the CDR3 is TGTGCCATCGGGGGAACAAAGAACACTGAAGCTTTCTTT. Protein: CAIGGTKNTEAFF. The chain couples TRBV10-3 to TRBJ1-1, with D possibly matching TRBD1 (5 bases). CDR3 length equals 13 residues. V was cut by 8 bases and J by 1 base, with 11 bases left in between. Looked up from germline, CDR1 is ENHRY and CDR2 is SYGVKD.

The chain uses TRBV3-1 and TRBJ2-5; 8 positions match TRBD2. The V segment lost 0 bases and the J segment 7 bases; nucleotides outside the gene matches: 1. Germline CDR1 LGHDT, CDR2 YNNKEL (reference sequence). The CDR3 totals 13 residues. Written as DNA, the CDR3 is TGTGCCAGCAGCCAAGATGCGGGAGGGACCCAGTACTTC. It specifies CASSQDAGGTQYF.

This clonotype was counted a few times. The chain links TRBV27 to TRBJ2-5; D unclear. Trimming took 2 bases from V and 0 from J, leaving 13 bases between them. Germline CDR1 and CDR2: MNHEY and SMNVEV (reference sequence). CDR3 length: 16 residues. The CDR3 coding sequence is TGTGCCAGCAGTTTAACCGGTTCGGGTTACCAAGAGACCCAGTACTTC. Encoded protein: CASSLTGSGYQETQYF.

The rearrangement links TRBV20-1 to TRBJ2-6; TRBD2 is a possible D gene (6 bases). The germline V gene encodes CDR1 DFQATT and CDR2 SNEGSKA (reference sequence). Trimming shortened V by 1 base and J by 2 bases, and 12 bases separated the two germline ends. The CDR3 loop spans 16 amino acids. CDR3 in amino acids: CSARASRGAGANVLTF. CDR3 nucleotides: TGCAGTGCTAGAGCTTCGCGGGGCGCTGGGGCCAACGTCCTGACTTTC.

In its sample, this clonotype was seen many times. The rearrangement joins TRBV12-3 or TRBV12-4 to TRBJ2-2; TRBD1 agrees at 9 bases. This CDR3 contains 14 residues. The V gene end was trimmed by 6 bases and the J gene end by 4 bases; junction bases not matched to a gene: 3. CDR3 DNA: TGTGCCAGCAGCAGGACAGGGGTCACCGGGGAGCTGTTTTTT. Amino acid sequence: CASSRTGVTGELFF.

This clonotype showed up just a few times. The gene calls are TRBV11-1 and TRBJ2-6, with D possibly being TRBD1 (6 bases). Trimming pared 5 bases from V and 0 bases from J, leaving 17 bases between. From germline, CDR1 is SGHAT and CDR2 FQDESV (reference sequence). This CDR3 has 18 residues. The chain's CDR3 is CASSRNLDRSSGANVLTF. The CDR3 DNA reads TGTGCCAGCAGCCGGAACCTGGACAGATCCTCTGGGGCCAACGTCCTGACTTTC.

This clonotype was picked up a small number of times. This sequence joins TRBV10-3 and TRBJ2-5; 7 nucleotides line up with TRBD2. Trimming cost V 5 bases and J 2 bases; bases outside gene matches: 5. The CDR3 consists of 14 residues. CDR1 ENHRY and CDR2 SYGVKD come from the germline V gene. In DNA form, the CDR3 reads TGTGCCATCAGTACCACGGGGGGTCAAGAGACCCAGTACTTC. Its translation: CAISTTGGQETQYF.

The table lists this clonotype with many counts. The V gene is TRBV29-1, the J gene TRBJ2-7, with D tentatively TRBD1 (6 bases). Germline V CDR1 and CDR2: SQVTM, ANQGSEA. CDR3 length: 14 amino acids. Between the trimmed V and J ends, which lost 4 bases and 0 bases, there was a span of 13 bases. CDR3 nucleotides: TGCAGCGTTGCCAGACAGGAGAACTCCTACGAGCAGTACTTC. This encodes CSVARQENSYEQYF.

This clonotype was observed a handful of times. V is TRBV7-9 and J is TRBJ2-3; 11 bases align to TRBD2. There are 16 residues in the CDR3. Germline V gives CDR1 SEHNR, CDR2 FQNEAQ (reference sequence). The V segment lost 2 bases and the J segment 1 base; nucleotides outside the gene matches: 2. In DNA, the CDR3 is TGTGCCAGCAGCTTAAAACTAGCGGGAGGCACAGATACGCAGTATTTT. Translating gives CASSLKLAGGTDTQYF.

The chain employs TRBV20-1 and TRBJ2-1, with D possibly matching TRBD2 (5 bases). Trimming removed 6 bases from V and 0 bases from J, with 12 bases in between. The CDR3 consists of 14 residues. CDR1 and CDR2 from the germline V gene are DFQATT and SNEGSKA (reference sequence). CDR3 region: CSATGILSYNEQFF. The CDR3 region has the DNA TGCAGTGCAACCGGGATCCTCTCCTACAATGAGCAGTTCTTC.

This sequence joins TRBV21-1 and TRBJ2-5; the listed D gene, TRBD1, was not tested against the DNA. TRBV21-1 is a pseudogene locus. The CDR3 loop spans 14 amino acids. The DNA of the CDR3 is TGTGCCAGCGGACTAAAAACAGGGCAAGAGACCGAGTACTTC. Its protein is CASGLKTGQETEYF.

The gene calls are TRBV20-1 and TRBJ2-3; D not resolved. Germline V gene lookup returns CDR1 DFQATT and CDR2 SNEGSKA (reference sequence). This CDR3 region has 14 residues. The V end was cut by 4 bases, the J end by 4 bases, with 15 bases between. For the CDR3, the DNA is TGCAGTGCTACCGCGACACCTGGGGCAGATACGCAGTATTTT. Translating it yields CSATATPGADTQYF.

The rearrangement joins TRBV7-3 to TRBJ2-3, with D perhaps matching TRBD2 (6 bases). With 4 bases removed from V and 6 bases from J, the gap between germline ends came to 14 bases. Per the germline V gene, CDR1 is SGHTA and CDR2 is FQGTGA. CDR3 length: 14 amino acids. The CDR3 bases are TGTGCCAGCAGCTCCTTAGCGGCGTTGGATACGCAGTATTTT. It yields the protein CASSSLAALDTQYF.

This chain links TRBV9 with TRBJ2-5, with D perhaps assigned TRBD1 or TRBD2 (5 bases each). The CDR3 has 16 residues. V gave up 3 bases and J gave up 2 bases, with 17 bases separating them. Germline V gene data show CDR1 as SGDLS and CDR2 as YYNGEE. CDR3 sequence: CASSASGGTAQETQYF. Written as DNA, the CDR3 is TGTGCCAGCAGCGCCTCGGGTGGGACCGCACAAGAGACCCAGTACTTC.

V gene TRBV3-1 combines with J gene TRBJ2-7; D is unclear. Trimming removed 1 base at V and 4 bases at J, with 17 bases between. The CDR3 extends over 16 amino acids. Germline-derived CDR1 and CDR2 are LGHDT and YNNKEL (reference sequence). In nucleotides, the CDR3 is TGTGCCAGCAGCCAAGGTTGGCAGGTCAGTCGGTACGAGCAGTACGTC. Translating gives CASSQGWQVSRYEQYV.

The gene calls are TRBV7-9 and TRBJ1-4, with D possibly TRBD1 on 5 matching bases. The CDR3 length is 15 residues. Trimming pared 5 bases from V and 8 bases from J, leaving 18 bases between. Germline V gene lookup returns CDR1 SEHNR and CDR2 FQNEAQ (reference sequence). The CDR3, as DNA: TGTGCCAGCAGCCGGCTAGGGGACGTCGTGGAAAAACTGTTTTTT. This sequence encodes CASSRLGDVVEKLFF.

Note on this clonotype: A clone one base away is much larger, so this may be a read error. The chain combines TRBV12-3 or TRBV12-4 with TRBJ2-1; D might be TRBD1 or TRBD2, each matching 5 bases. With 3 bases removed from V and 2 bases from J, the gap between germline ends came to 11 bases. There are 15 residues in the CDR3. The CDR3 spells CASSLGERTYNEQFF. CDR3 nucleotides: TGTGCCAGCAGTTTGGGGGAGAGGACCTACAATGAGCAGTTCTTC.

This clonotype showed up many times. This chain connects TRBV6-1 to TRBJ1-2; D may be TRBD1 (6 bases). CDR3 length: 13 amino acids. In germline, CDR1 is MNHNS, CDR2 SASEGT. V was pared by 4 bases and J by 7 bases, with 13 bases between. CDR3: CASSATGKGGYTF. The CDR3 DNA reads TGTGCCAGCAGTGCAACAGGGAAAGGTGGCTACACCTTC.

This chain links TRBV5-1 with TRBJ2-5, with D maybe TRBD2 (5 bases). V shed 4 bases and J shed 5 bases, with 18 bases lying between them. Germline CDR1 is SGHRS and CDR2 is YFSETQ. The CDR3 covers 15 residues. The CDR3 DNA follows: TGCGCCAGCAGCAAGGACGGTCGCGGGTCGGAGACCCAGTACTTC. Its translation: CASSKDGRGSETQYF.

The chain couples TRBV10-3 to TRBJ2-1; perhaps TRBD1 as D (5 bases). Deletions cut 6 bases from V and 0 bases from J, with 12 bases between. Germline V gives CDR1 ENHRY, CDR2 SYGVKD. The CDR3 runs 15 residues. CDR3 in amino acids: CAISPRQISYNEQFF. The CDR3 DNA reads as TGTGCCATCAGCCCTAGACAGATCTCCTACAATGAGCAGTTCTTC.

The gene calls are TRBV24-1 and TRBJ2-7; 10 bases align to TRBD1. Germline V gene sequence: CDR1 KGHDR, CDR2 SFDVKD. Trimming cost V 5 bases and J 5 bases; bases outside gene matches: 5. There are 14 residues in the CDR3. The CDR3 sequence: CATSVGQGLNEQYF. DNA of the CDR3: TGTGCCACCAGTGTGGGACAGGGGTTGAACGAGCAGTACTTC.

This clonotype came up a few times. The rearrangement uses TRBV12-3 or TRBV12-4 and TRBJ2-1, with 8 positions matching TRBD1. CDR3 length equals 14 residues. The trim removed 2 bases at V and 6 bases at J, leaving 3 bases unmatched. The DNA for the CDR3 is TGTGCCAGCAGTTTAAAAACAGGGGGCAATGAGCAGTTCTTC. Translated, it gives CASSLKTGGNEQFF.

This clonotype was counted only a few times. This sequence joins TRBV6-1 and TRBJ2-2; 7 positions agree with TRBD1. The CDR3 is 14 amino acids. The germline V gene has CDR1 MNHNS and CDR2 SASEGT. The V and J ends lost 6 bases and 7 bases, in that order; junction bases with no gene match: 8. The CDR3, as DNA: TGTGCCAGCAGACCCGACAGGGCTGTCGGGGAGCTGTTTTTT. This gives the protein CASRPDRAVGELFF.

The chain is built from TRBV12-3 or TRBV12-4 and TRBJ1-2; D not resolved. The CDR3 consists of 15 residues. Deletions cut 5 bases from V and 3 bases from J, with 16 bases between. The CDR3 loop reads CASSLQGLPYYGYTF. DNA of the CDR3: TGTGCCAGCAGTCTACAAGGTCTTCCCTACTATGGCTACACCTTC.

This chain uses TRBV6-1 with TRBJ2-2; D is tentatively TRBD1 or TRBD2 (7 bases each). The CDR3 has 15 amino acids. Germline loops: CDR1 MNHNS, CDR2 SASEGT. Trimming left V 11 bases short and J 4 bases short, with 20 bases between. The DNA of the CDR3 is TGTGCCGGCCACGCTCAGGGGGGGATCACCGGGGAGCTGTTTTTT. It specifies CAGHAQGGITGELFF.

This clonotype was seen just once. The genes are TRBV29-1 and TRBJ2-7; D is perhaps TRBD1 (6 bases). The CDR3 extends over 13 amino acids. Germline assignment: CDR1 SQVTM and CDR2 ANQGSEA. With 1 base removed from V and 4 bases from J, the gap between germline ends came to 11 bases. In DNA form, the CDR3 reads TGCAGCGTTGAAGGAGGGGGTAGGTACGAGCAGTACTTC. The encoded protein is CSVEGGGRYEQYF.

This clonotype was detected a few times. The chain has TRBV5-1 and TRBJ2-1; D possibly uses TRBD1 or TRBD2 (6 bases each). With 4 bases removed from V and 9 bases from J, the gap between germline ends came to 17 bases. This CDR3 has 14 residues. The germline gives CDR1 SGHRS, CDR2 YFSETQ. The chain's CDR3 is CASSSGGTTIEQFF. The CDR3 DNA follows: TGCGCCAGCAGCAGCGGCGGGACAACTATTGAGCAGTTCTTC.

V and J are TRBV4-1 and TRBJ2-5, with 12 bases lining up with TRBD2. The germline gives CDR1 MGHRA, CDR2 YSYEKL. The CDR3 length is 16 residues. V dropped 1 base and J dropped 4; count of bases not matched to a gene: 4. For the CDR3, the DNA is TGCGCCAGCAGCCAAGGGACTAGCGGGACCAGAGAGACCCAGTACTTC. Its protein product is CASSQGTSGTRETQYF.

The chain links TRBV6-1 to TRBJ2-1; 7 nucleotides align to TRBD1. This CDR3 spans 15 amino acids. The trim removed 6 bases at V and 4 bases at J, leaving 9 bases unmatched. CDR1 and CDR2 (germline): MNHNS, SASEGT. The CDR3 bases are TGTGCCAGCAGGCTAACAGGGGTGGAGTACAATGAGCAGTTCTTC. Protein sequence: CASRLTGVEYNEQFF.